Listed here are 21 T cell receptor beta chains from one sample, sequenced in a study of blood T cells in healthy people across ages. A second about 6 to 12 cycle PCR used barcoded and J-beta primers. TCRdb reprocessed the 5' RACE reads via MiXCR and lists one record per CDR3 protein. This table holds 1.5 million to 2 million distinct CDR3 sequences, approximately 50% found once. The material sequenced was blood. Every receptor here comes from a woman between 40 and 50 years old in good health.

This clonotype appeared a few times. The J gene is TRBJ2-7, the V gene TRBV29-1, with 10 bases that match TRBD1. Germline V gene data show CDR1 as SQVTM and CDR2 as ANQGSEA. Unmatched junction bases numbered 5, after V lost 6 bases and J lost 3 bases. The CDR3 runs 13 residues. The DNA for the CDR3 is TGCAGCGTGTGGACAGGGGGGATCTACGAGCAGTACTTC. The encoded protein is CSVWTGGIYEQYF.

The chain uses TRBV9 and TRBJ2-5; possible D gene TRBD2, 6 bases. The CDR3 consists of 16 residues. Germline CDR1 SGDLS, CDR2 YYNGEE. V was trimmed by 0 bases and J by 4 bases, leaving 16 bases between them. In DNA, the CDR3 is TGTGCCAGCAGCGTAGGATCAGTGGGGGGAGGAGAGACCCAGTACTTC. Translated: CASSVGSVGGGETQYF.

This clonotype occurred a few times. The rearrangement joins TRBV29-1 to TRBJ2-5, with 10 bases fitting TRBD1. Unmatched junction bases numbered 6, after V lost 2 bases and J lost 0 bases. This CDR3 contains 16 residues. The germline V gene encodes CDR1 SQVTM and CDR2 ANQGSEA. The CDR3 DNA is TGCAGCGTTGAAATGGGGGGACAGGGGCACCAAGAGACCCAGTACTTC. Its translation is CSVEMGGQGHQETQYF.

For this clonotype: Germline is not matched at one junction end, which may reflect a read error. This chain links TRBV6-5 with TRBJ2-5; 11 nucleotides line up with TRBD2. The CDR3 has 16 amino acids. Per germline, CDR1 MNHEY and CDR2 SVGAGI. CDR3 amino acids: CASRYSGTSGRETQYF. The CDR3 DNA is TGTGCCAGCAGGTACTCTGGGACTAGCGGTCGGGAGACCCAGTACTTC.

This clonotype came up a few times. This chain links TRBV4-1 with TRBJ2-5; 9 positions agree with TRBD2. The CDR3 covers 16 residues. CDR1 is MGHRA and CDR2 is YSYEKL in the germline V gene. Trimming at V came to 1 base and at J to 3 bases, leaving 6 bases not matched to a gene. In DNA form, the CDR3 reads TGCGCCAGCAGCCAAGGCCTTGGCGGGGGGGAAGAGACCCAGTACTTC. It specifies CASSQGLGGGEETQYF.

This chain joins TRBV4-2 and TRBJ2-7, with TRBD2 matching over 7 bases. This CDR3 has 16 amino acids. J was trimmed by 0 bases and V by 0 bases; bases with no gene match: 5. Germline assignment: CDR1 LGHNA and CDR2 YNFKEQ. The CDR3 DNA sequence: TGTGCCAGCAGCCAAGATGGGCTAGCGGTCTCCTACGAGCAGTACTTC. The encoded protein is CASSQDGLAVSYEQYF.

This clonotype was recorded a few times. The rearrangement joins TRBV6-2 or TRBV6-3 to TRBJ2-5, with 8 bases fitting TRBD1. With V trimmed by 2 bases and J by 1 base, 6 bases remained unmatched. Per germline, CDR1 MNHEY and CDR2 SVGEGT. The CDR3 is 16 amino acids. CDR3 sequence: CASSYGTGGGQETQYF. The DNA of the CDR3 is TGTGCCAGCAGTTACGGGACAGGAGGCGGCCAAGAGACCCAGTACTTC.

This clonotype was seen a handful of times. The J gene is TRBJ2-1, the V gene TRBV9, with D possibly matching TRBD1 (6 bases). Trimming removed 0 bases from V and 8 bases from J, with 9 bases in between. Per the germline V gene, CDR1 is SGDLS and CDR2 is YYNGEE. The CDR3 totals 13 residues. This CDR3 reads CASSVATGHEQFF. Here the CDR3 DNA reads TGTGCCAGCAGCGTAGCAACAGGGCATGAGCAGTTCTTC.

This clonotype has only one observation. The chain employs TRBV5-6 and TRBJ1-2; possible D gene TRBD1, 5 bases. This CDR3 contains 13 residues. In germline, CDR1 is SGHDT, CDR2 YYEEEE. V was trimmed by 3 bases and J by 6 bases, leaving 12 bases between them. CDR3 DNA sequence: TGTGCCAGCAGCTCAGGGTTAGATAATGGCTACACCTTC. The encoded protein is CASSSGLDNGYTF.

The chain links TRBV28 to TRBJ2-1; D call uncertain. The CDR3 is 16 residues long. Germline CDR1 is MDHEN and CDR2 is SYDVKM. Trimming stripped 3 bases from V and 8 bases from J, with 20 bases between. CDR3 region: CASSLELGLFVDEQFF. The DNA of the CDR3 is TGTGCCAGCAGTTTGGAACTGGGCCTCTTCGTGGATGAGCAGTTCTTC.

This clonotype came up once. This chain links TRBV5-1 with TRBJ2-4; 9 nucleotides match TRBD1. From germline, CDR1 is SGHRS and CDR2 YFSETQ. Losses at the gene ends were 4 bases for V and 13 bases for J; bases not matched to a gene: 12. The CDR3 length is 14 residues. The CDR3 region has the DNA TGCGCCAGCAGCAGGGACAGGGTTTACAATGAGCAGTACTTC. It codes for CASSRDRVYNEQYF. The full variable domain, rest sourced from reference TRBV5-1 and TRBJ2-4, is KAGVTQTPRYLIKTRGQQVTLSCSPISGHRSVSWYQQTPGQGLQFLFEYFSETQRNKGNFPGRFSGRQFSNSRSEMNVSTLELGDSALYLCASSRDRVYNEQYFGAGTRLSVL.

The chain employs TRBV28 and TRBJ2-7, with D perhaps TRBD1 (5 bases). V was cut by 4 bases and J by 1 base, with 14 bases left in between. CDR1 is MDHEN, CDR2 SYDVKM, per germline. This CDR3 is built from 15 residues. The CDR3, as DNA: TGTGCCAGCAGTTCCACAGCAGGGATTTCCTACGAGCAGTACTTC. Translated: CASSSTAGISYEQYF. The full variable domain, in which reference TRBV28 and TRBJ2-7 provide the parts outside the CDR3, is DVKVTQSSRYLVKRTGEKVFLECVQDMDHENMFWYRQDPGLGLRLIYFSYDVKMKEKGDIPEGYSVSREKKERFSLILESASTNQTSMYLCASSSTAGISYEQYFGPGTRLTVT.

The rearrangement joins TRBV12-3 or TRBV12-4 to TRBJ2-1, with 9 bases identical to TRBD2. Germline trimming cut 8 bases from V and 0 bases from J; bases unmatched to any gene: 11. There are 17 residues in the CDR3. The CDR3 is CASQGLASVYSYNEQFF. The CDR3 DNA follows: TGTGCCAGCCAGGGACTAGCTTCGGTGTACTCCTACAATGAGCAGTTCTTC.

J is TRBJ2-1 and V is TRBV29-1; no definite D call. Trimming pared 7 bases from V and 15 bases from J, leaving 19 bases between. The CDR3 loop spans 11 amino acids. The V gene's germline CDR1 is SQVTM and CDR2 ANQGSEA. The CDR3 DNA is TGCAGCGGTAAAGATCAAAGTGGCGGGTTCTTC. Its translation is CSGKDQSGGFF.

This clonotype was detected a few times. The chain joins TRBV12-3 or TRBV12-4 to TRBJ2-3, with D tentatively TRBD1 (6 bases). There are 14 residues in the CDR3. Trimming removed 5 bases at V and 2 bases at J, with 11 bases between. CDR3 residues: CASSQGGFTDTQYF. The CDR3 nucleotides are TGTGCCAGCAGTCAAGGGGGTTTCACAGATACGCAGTATTTT.

This clonotype was observed a handful of times. The V call is TRBV7-2, the J call TRBJ2-1, with a tentative D call TRBD2 (5 bases). There are 13 residues in the CDR3. Trimming pared 7 bases from V and 4 bases from J, leaving 11 bases between. Germline loops: CDR1 SGHTA, CDR2 FQGNSA. The CDR3 region has the DNA TGTGCCAGCACCGGGATGGCATACAATGAGCAGTTCTTC. Protein: CASTGMAYNEQFF.

This clonotype appeared a few times. The J gene is TRBJ1-2, the V gene TRBV29-1, with 9 bases identical to TRBD1. Germline V gene sequence: CDR1 SQVTM, CDR2 ANQGSEA. The V gene end was trimmed by 5 bases and the J gene end by 8 bases; junction bases not matched to a gene: 9. This CDR3 comprises 13 residues. This chain's CDR3 is CSVKGGTGYGYTF. The DNA of the CDR3 is TGCAGCGTTAAAGGCGGGACAGGGTACGGCTACACCTTC.

This clonotype was seen a few times. The rearrangement joins TRBV12-3 or TRBV12-4 to TRBJ2-1; D is unclear. The germline V and J ends were trimmed by 5 bases and 3 bases, with 17 bases remaining between them. The CDR3 is 16 amino acids. The CDR3 region is CASSGPRLTLYNEQFF. CDR3 nucleotide sequence: TGTGCCAGCAGTGGTCCGAGGCTCACTCTCTACAATGAGCAGTTCTTC.

This clonotype was seen more than once but under ten times. The V gene is TRBV20-1, the J gene TRBJ1-5, with 12 bases lining up with TRBD1. In germline, CDR1 is DFQATT, CDR2 SNEGSKA (reference sequence). J gave up 3 bases and V 6 bases, and 6 bases lay outside the gene matches. CDR3 length: 15 residues. CDR3 sequence reads: CSAPGTGGYNQPQHF. The DNA of the CDR3 is TGCAGTGCACCCGGGACAGGGGGCTACAATCAGCCCCAGCATTTT.

This clonotype showed up just a few times. V gene TRBV6-6 combines with J gene TRBJ2-1, with D unresolved. V was pared by 6 bases and J by 8 bases, with 11 bases between. The CDR3 contains 12 residues. Germline V gene lookup returns CDR1 MNHNY and CDR2 SVGAGI (reference sequence). The DNA of the CDR3 is TGTGCCAGCAGCTTTAGATCCGATGAGCAGTTCTTC. This sequence encodes CASSFRSDEQFF.

This sequence joins TRBV21-1 and TRBJ1-6. TRBV21-1 is a pseudogene. CDR3 length equals 15 residues. The CDR3 reads CASSKALVRNSPLHF. CDR3 bases: TGTGCCAGCAGCAAAGCGCTTGTCCGTAATTCACCCCTCCACTTT.